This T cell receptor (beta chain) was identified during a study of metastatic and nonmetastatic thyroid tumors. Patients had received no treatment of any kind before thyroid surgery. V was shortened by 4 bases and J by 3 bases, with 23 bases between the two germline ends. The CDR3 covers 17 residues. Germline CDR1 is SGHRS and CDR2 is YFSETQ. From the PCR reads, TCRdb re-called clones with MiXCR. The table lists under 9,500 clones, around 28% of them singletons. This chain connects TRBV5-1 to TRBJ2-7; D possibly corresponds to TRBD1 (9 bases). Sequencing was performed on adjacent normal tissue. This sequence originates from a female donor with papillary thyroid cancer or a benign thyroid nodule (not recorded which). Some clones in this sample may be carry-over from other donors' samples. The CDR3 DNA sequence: TGCGCCAGCAGCCCCCACAGGGGGCGGGGGGAGATCTACGAGCAGTACTTC. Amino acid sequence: CASSPHRGRGEIYEQYF.